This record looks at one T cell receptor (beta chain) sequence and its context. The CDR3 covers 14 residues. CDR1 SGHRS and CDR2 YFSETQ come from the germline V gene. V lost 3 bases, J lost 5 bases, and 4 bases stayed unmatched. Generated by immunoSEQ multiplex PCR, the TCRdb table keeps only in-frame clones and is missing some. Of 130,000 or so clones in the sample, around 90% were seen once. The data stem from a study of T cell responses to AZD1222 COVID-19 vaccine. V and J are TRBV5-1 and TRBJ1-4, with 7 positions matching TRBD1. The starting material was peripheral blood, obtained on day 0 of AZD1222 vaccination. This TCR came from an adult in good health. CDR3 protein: CASSYDRENEKLFF. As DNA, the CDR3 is TGCGCCAGCAGCTATGACAGGGAGAATGAAAAACTGTTTTTT.